The clone carrying this T cell receptor (beta chain) was recorded many times. Repertoires were generated with immunoSEQ multiplex PCR, while TCRdb's copy carries only in-frame clones and drops some. The table includes 150,000 to 200,000 clones, 70% to 80% detected once. The source of the sample is a study of blood T cell repertoires in COVID-19. Looking at the study overall: The United States, Italy and Spain provided the acute and convalescent COVID-19 samples.

Sequences were obtained from peripheral blood. The sequence derives from a woman in her sixties or seventies with COVID-19, enrolled during active disease.

DNA for the CDR3: TGCGCCAGCAGCCAAGGACAGGGGGGTACCTACGAGCAGTACTTC. It specifies CASSQGQGGTYEQYF. The chain recombines TRBV4-1 with TRBJ2-7, with TRBD1 identical over 9 bases. The CDR3 totals 15 residues. From germline, CDR1 is MGHRA and CDR2 YSYEKL. Trimming removed 1 base from V and 2 bases from J; junction bases left unmatched: 3.